One and the same sample provided the 19 T cell receptor beta chains below, sequenced in a study of shared clonotypes between healthy human individuals. Repertoires were generated with immunoSEQ multiplex PCR, while TCRdb's copy carries only in-frame clones and drops some. The sample lists roughly 1,000,000 clones, about 80% occurring once. The sample was memory CD4+ T cells from PBMCs. Subset: CD45RA-negative fraction. These receptors were taken from a man younger than 30 in good health. Some clones in this sample may be carry-over from other donors' samples.

The V call is TRBV6-6, the J call TRBJ1-2, with D tentatively TRBD1 (6 bases). This CDR3 comprises 15 residues. V lost 0 bases and J 0 bases, leaving 8 bases between the germline ends. The V gene's germline CDR1 is MNHNY and CDR2 SVGAGI (reference sequence). The CDR3 loop reads CASSYSAGANYGYTF. CDR3 bases: TGTGCCAGCAGTTACTCGGCAGGGGCTAACTATGGCTACACCTTC.

This clone showed up just once. The rearrangement links TRBV2 to TRBJ1-2; no reliable D call. Germline CDR1 SNHLY, CDR2 FYNNEI. The CDR3 is 16 residues long. The ends were cut back, 5 bases at V and 0 bases at J, with 16 bases in the middle. The CDR3, as DNA: TGTGCCAGCAGTTTAACGAGACACAGCTCTAACTATGGCTACACCTTC. Translation: CASSLTRHSSNYGYTF.

The chain joins TRBV2 to TRBJ2-7; D is undetermined. Trimming took 6 bases from V and 6 from J, leaving 12 bases between them. This CDR3 has 12 residues. Germline assignment: CDR1 SNHLY and CDR2 FYNNEI. The chain's CDR3 is CASSRNPGEQYF. For the CDR3, the DNA is TGTGCCAGCAGCCGAAACCCGGGCGAGCAGTACTTC.

This chain uses TRBV5-4 with TRBJ1-1; the D is unclear. CDR1 and CDR2 from the germline V gene are SGHNT and YYREEE (reference sequence). CDR3 length equals 14 residues. Trimming pared 0 bases from V and 4 bases from J, leaving 10 bases between. CDR3 protein: CASSLDHGSTEAFF. CDR3 coding DNA: TGTGCCAGCAGCTTGGACCATGGAAGCACTGAAGCTTTCTTT. The full variable domain, rest sourced from reference TRBV5-4 and TRBJ1-1, is ETGVTQSPTHLIKTRGQQVTLRCSSQSGHNTVSWYQQALGQGPQFIFQYYREEENGRGNFPPRFSGLQFPNYSSELNVNALELDDSALYLCASSLDHGSTEAFFGQGTRLTVV.

CDR3 nucleotides: TGCGCCAGCTCGGCGACAGGGCAGAGCTCTGGAAACACCATATATTTT. The encoded protein is CASSATGQSSGNTIYF. V is TRBV5-1 and J is TRBJ1-3; TRBD1 matches 7 bases. The CDR3 has 16 residues. Per germline, CDR1 SGHRS and CDR2 YFSETQ. V lost 7 bases to trimming and J lost 0 bases; unmatched junction nucleotides: 10. Complete variable domain (other parts from reference TRBV5-1 and TRBJ1-3): KAGVTQTPRYLIKTRGQQVTLSCSPISGHRSVSWYQQTPGQGLQFLFEYFSETQRNKGNFPGRFSGRQFSNSRSEMNVSTLELGDSALYLCASSATGQSSGNTIYFGEGSWLTVV.

The chain uses TRBV2 and TRBJ2-1; 13 bases fit TRBD2. The CDR3 runs to 16 residues. From germline, CDR1 is SNHLY and CDR2 FYNNEI. With 6 bases clipped from V and 8 bases from J, the junction kept 10 bases outside the gene matches. CDR3 nucleotides: TGTGCCAGCAGCTCCACTAGCGGGAGGGGCTCTGATGAGCAGTTCTTC. It yields the protein CASSSTSGRGSDEQFF.

This sequence joins TRBV5-4 and TRBJ2-7; maybe TRBD2 (5 bases). The CDR3 covers 15 residues. Germline V lookup: CDR1 SGHNT, CDR2 YYREEE (reference sequence). V shed 1 base and J shed 6 bases, with 17 bases lying between them. This CDR3 reads CASSLPTSGSSEQYF. The CDR3 DNA follows: TGTGCCAGCAGCTTGCCCACTAGTGGGAGCTCCGAGCAGTACTTC. Full variable domain (rest looked up from reference TRBV5-4 and TRBJ2-7): ETGVTQSPTHLIKTRGQQVTLRCSSQSGHNTVSWYQQALGQGPQFIFQYYREEENGRGNFPPRFSGLQFPNYSSELNVNALELDDSALYLCASSLPTSGSSEQYFGPGTRLTVT.

The chain employs TRBV6-6 and TRBJ1-2; D is unclear. V was shortened by 5 bases and J by 7 bases, with 8 bases between the two germline ends. From germline, CDR1 is MNHNY and CDR2 SVGAGI (reference sequence). The CDR3 has 11 amino acids. CDR3 DNA: TGTGCCAGCAGTACCCGACTTGGCTACACCTTC. This codes for CASSTRLGYTF.

The chain carries TRBV7-9 and TRBJ1-6; D ambiguous. V dropped 3 bases and J dropped 10 bases, with 7 bases sitting between them. Germline V gene lookup returns CDR1 SEHNR and CDR2 FQNEAQ (reference sequence). The CDR3 covers 12 residues. The CDR3 region is CASSLDASPLHF. The CDR3 DNA reads as TGTGCCAGCAGCTTGGATGCGTCACCCCTCCACTTT.

The chain combines TRBV18 with TRBJ2-3; 8 nucleotides align to TRBD2. The CDR3 contains 16 residues. Germline CDR1 KGHSH, CDR2 LQKENI. J was trimmed by 3 bases and V by 3 bases; bases with no gene match: 8. CDR3 coding DNA: TGTGCCAGCTCACCGACGGGGAGCGGGAGAACAGATACGCAGTATTTT. This encodes CASSPTGSGRTDTQYF.

The rearrangement joins TRBV2 to TRBJ1-2, with unresolved D. Germline V gene sequence: CDR1 SNHLY, CDR2 FYNNEI. Trimming shortened V by 5 bases and J by 7 bases, and 14 bases separated the two germline ends. There are 13 residues in the CDR3. This CDR3 reads CASSLGVEAGYTF. CDR3 nucleotide sequence: TGTGCCAGCAGTCTCGGGGTTGAGGCTGGCTACACCTTC.

The chain joins TRBV11-2 to TRBJ2-1, with 7 bases aligning to TRBD2. Germline V gene data show CDR1 as SGHAT and CDR2 as FQNNGV. V shed 5 bases, J shed 11 bases, and the junction held 12 bases outside the gene matches. The CDR3 is made up of 14 amino acids. CDR3 in amino acids: CASSDGGNRLKQFF. The DNA of the CDR3 is TGTGCCAGCAGCGACGGGGGGAACCGTTTAAAGCAGTTCTTC.

V gene TRBV2 combines with J gene TRBJ1-2; 7 positions agree with TRBD1. The J segment lost 0 bases and the V segment lost 7 bases, leaving 5 bases of the junction unmatched. The CDR3 runs to 14 residues. CDR1 is SNHLY and CDR2 is FYNNEI in the germline V gene. This chain's CDR3 is CASTPGGSNYGYTF. In DNA form, the CDR3 reads TGTGCCAGCACACCAGGGGGATCTAACTATGGCTACACCTTC.

This clone was recorded once. The J gene is TRBJ1-5, the V gene TRBV27; D gene unclear. Looked up from germline, CDR1 is MNHEY and CDR2 is SMNVEV (reference sequence). The CDR3 consists of 13 residues. V dropped 5 bases and J dropped 0 bases, with 5 bases sitting between them. The CDR3 loop reads CASSADSNQPQHF. The CDR3 bases are TGTGCCAGCAGTGCCGATAGCAATCAGCCCCAGCATTTT.

A few counts support this clone. The chain employs TRBV30 and TRBJ1-1, with TRBD1 matching 8 bases. Germline-derived CDR1 and CDR2 are GTSNPN and SVGIG (reference sequence). The J segment lost 6 bases and the V segment lost 4 bases, leaving 13 bases of the junction unmatched. The CDR3 spans 15 residues. CDR3 region: CAWTGQGRGGAEAFF. CDR3 in DNA: TGTGCCTGGACCGGACAGGGCCGGGGTGGAGCTGAAGCTTTCTTT.

A single count supports this clone. The chain recombines TRBV4-1 with TRBJ2-1; possibly TRBD2 for D (6 bases). This CDR3 contains 15 residues. Germline loops: CDR1 MGHRA, CDR2 YSYEKL. The V gene lost 2 bases and the J gene lost 5 bases, with 13 bases spanning the gap. The CDR3 loop is CASSQPGAGHNEQFF. CDR3 bases: TGCGCCAGCAGCCAACCGGGAGCAGGGCACAATGAGCAGTTCTTC.

The chain carries TRBV29-1 and TRBJ2-2, with D tentatively TRBD1 (6 bases). This CDR3 has 14 amino acids. Trimming pared 5 bases from V and 2 bases from J, leaving 12 bases between. Per the germline V gene, CDR1 is SQVTM and CDR2 is ANQGSEA. The CDR3 coding sequence is TGCAGCGTTTCCGACAGGAGTAACACCGGGGAGCTGTTTTTT. Translated: CSVSDRSNTGELFF.

This chain uses TRBV9 with TRBJ2-3; possible D gene TRBD1, 5 bases. Germline V gene data show CDR1 as SGDLS and CDR2 as YYNGEE. This CDR3 is built from 15 residues. V was cut by 1 base and J by 2 bases, with 11 bases left in between. Here the CDR3 DNA reads TGTGCCAGCAGCGTATCGCAGGGCCACACAGATACGCAGTATTTT. It encodes CASSVSQGHTDTQYF.

In its sample, this clone was seen once. This sequence joins TRBV19 and TRBJ2-4, with 8 bases fitting TRBD1. Trimming took 8 bases from V and 8 from J; bases not matched to a gene: 5. Germline V gene data show CDR1 as LNHDA and CDR2 as SQIVND (reference sequence). The CDR3 spans 12 residues. The CDR3 loop is CASGQGKHIQYF. The CDR3 DNA reads as TGTGCCAGTGGACAGGGTAAACACATTCAGTACTTC. Full variable domain (remainder filled in from reference TRBV19 and TRBJ2-4): DGGITQSPKYLFRKEGQNVTLSCEQNLNHDAMYWYRQDPGQGLRLIYYSQIVNDFQKGDIAEGYSVSREKKESFPLTVTSAQKNPTAFYLCASGQGKHIQYFGAGTRLSVL.